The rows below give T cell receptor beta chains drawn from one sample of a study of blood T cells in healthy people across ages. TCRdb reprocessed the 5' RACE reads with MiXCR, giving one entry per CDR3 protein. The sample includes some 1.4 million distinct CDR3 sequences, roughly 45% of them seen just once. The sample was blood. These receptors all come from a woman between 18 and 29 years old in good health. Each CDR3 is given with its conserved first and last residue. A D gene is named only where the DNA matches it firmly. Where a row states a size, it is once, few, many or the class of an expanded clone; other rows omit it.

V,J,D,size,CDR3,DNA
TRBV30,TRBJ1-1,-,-,CAWIIGQKNTEAFF,TGTGCCTGGATCATAGGACAGAAGAACACTGAAGCTTTCTTT
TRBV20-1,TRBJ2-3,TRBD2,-,CSARSGGGTDTQYF,TGCAGTGCTAGAAGCGGGGGGGGCACAGATACGCAGTATTTT
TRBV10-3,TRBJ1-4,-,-,CAISDRLGLANEKLFF,TGTGCCATCAGTGACCGATTGGGGCTTGCTAATGAAAAACTGTTTTTT
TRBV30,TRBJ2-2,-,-,CAWSVAGKGAGELFF,TGTGCCTGGAGTGTGGCGGGAAAGGGCGCCGGGGAGCTGTTTTTT
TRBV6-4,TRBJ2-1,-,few,CASSDSTAGANYNEQFF,TGTGCCAGCAGTGACTCGACTGCGGGGGCCAACTACAATGAGCAGTTCTTC
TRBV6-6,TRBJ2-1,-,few,CASIERGGGDEQFF,TGTGCCAGCATTGAACGGGGAGGGGGAGATGAGCAGTTCTTC
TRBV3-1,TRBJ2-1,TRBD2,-,CASSRALAGGMQYNEQFF,TGTGCCAGCAGCCGAGCGCTAGCGGGGGGTATGCAGTACAATGAGCAGTTCTTC
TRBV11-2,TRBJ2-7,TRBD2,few,CASSSGSSSYEQYF,TGTGCCAGCTCTAGCGGGAGCTCTTCCTACGAGCAGTACTTC
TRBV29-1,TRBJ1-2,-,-,CSVDGSDGGAAYGYTF,TGCAGCGTTGATGGCTCCGACGGGGGAGCCGCCTATGGCTACACCTTC
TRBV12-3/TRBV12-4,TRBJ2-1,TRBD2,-,CASRSGLAGGNVDEQFF,TGTGCCAGCAGGTCCGGACTAGCGGGAGGGAATGTCGATGAGCAGTTCTTC
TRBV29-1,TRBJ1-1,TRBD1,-,CSVEEGVLDRGLFRTEAFF,TGCAGCGTTGAAGAAGGGGTCCTGGACAGGGGGCTGTTTCGAACTGAAGCTTTCTTT
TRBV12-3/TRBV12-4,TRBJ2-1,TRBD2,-,CARTGLAGAGGNEQFF,TGTGCCAGAACCGGACTAGCGGGGGCTGGGGGGAATGAGCAGTTCTTC
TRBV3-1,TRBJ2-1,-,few,CASSQDGTRGINEQFF,TGTGCCAGCAGCCAAGATGGGACTCGAGGGATAAATGAGCAGTTCTTC
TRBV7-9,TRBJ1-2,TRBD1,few,CAIRGQNYGYTF,TGTGCGATCAGGGGGCAGAACTATGGCTACACCTTC
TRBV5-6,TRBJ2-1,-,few,CASSLVSSGAEGNEQFF,TGTGCCAGCAGCTTGGTGAGTTCGGGGGCAGAGGGCAATGAGCAGTTCTTC